These 13 T cell receptor beta chains came from one sample sequenced in a study of T cell responses to AZD1222 COVID-19 vaccine. Libraries were prepared by immunoSEQ multiplex PCR; TCRdb keeps only in-frame clonotypes and omits some of them. The sample holds some 99,000 clones, approximately 86% seen once. Here the sequenced sample was peripheral blood, taken on day 0 of AZD1222 vaccination. The receptor source for this set is an adult in good health.

V is TRBV30 and J is TRBJ1-2; the D is unclear. V lost 0 bases and J lost 0, with 11 bases in between. Germline V CDR1 and CDR2: GTSNPN, SVGIG (reference sequence). The CDR3 totals 15 residues. CDR3 in DNA: TGTGCCTGGAGTGTCGACCCCGGGGCTAACTATGGCTACACCTTC. Protein product: CAWSVDPGANYGYTF.

The chain combines TRBV11-2 with TRBJ1-2, with 9 bases that match TRBD1. The CDR3 is made up of 16 amino acids. Germline V lookup: CDR1 SGHAT, CDR2 FQNNGV. V dropped 5 bases and J dropped 3; count of bases not matched to a gene: 10. The CDR3 DNA is TGTGCCAGCAGCCGAACCGGGACAGGGCTTGACTATGGCTACACCTTC. Protein product: CASSRTGTGLDYGYTF.

The rearrangement links TRBV27 to TRBJ2-2; 11 positions match TRBD2. The germline CDR1 and CDR2 sequences are MNHEY and SMNVEV (reference sequence). The CDR3 has 17 amino acids. V gave up 9 bases and J gave up 7 bases; unmatched junction bases: 16. The CDR3 DNA follows: TGTGCCAGTAGCCAGTATTTTAGCGGGAGGGCCGTCGGGGAGCTGTTTTTT. Translated, it gives CASSQYFSGRAVGELFF.

The chain joins TRBV6-1 to TRBJ1-3; D might be TRBD1 (6 bases). Germline V lookup: CDR1 MNHNS, CDR2 SASEGT. CDR3 size: 16 residues. Trimming removed 0 bases from V and 0 bases from J, with 9 bases in between. This CDR3 is CASSEAPQGSGNTIYF. For the CDR3, the DNA is TGTGCCAGCAGTGAAGCGCCACAGGGCTCTGGAAACACCATATATTTT.

CDR3 nucleotide sequence: TGTGCCAGCAGCTTGGAGGGATCCTATGGCTACACCTTC. This encodes CASSLEGSYGYTF. The J gene is TRBJ1-2, the V gene TRBV5-6; D is uncertain. The V gene's germline CDR1 is SGHDT and CDR2 YYEEEE. This CDR3 is 13 amino acids long. V shed 0 bases and J shed 4 bases, with 7 bases lying between them.

About this clone itself: Other DNA sequences of this sample code for an identical CDR3. This chain uses TRBV28 with TRBJ1-1; D is undetermined. Germline V gives CDR1 MDHEN, CDR2 SYDVKM. Trimming cost V 0 bases and J 3 bases, with 8 bases left between them. This CDR3 region has 14 residues. The CDR3 coding sequence is TGTGCCAGCAGTTTATGGGGGTGGGACACTGAAGCTTTCTTT. As protein: CASSLWGWDTEAFF.

The table lists this clone with a count of one. The rearrangement joins TRBV5-1 to TRBJ1-4; D is perhaps TRBD1 (5 bases). The ends were cut back, 4 bases at V and 5 bases at J, with 12 bases in the middle. This CDR3 comprises 14 residues. In germline, CDR1 is SGHRS, CDR2 YFSETQ. CDR3 in DNA: TGCGCCAGCAGCCGAGACAGCACCAATGAAAAACTGTTTTTT. This codes for CASSRDSTNEKLFF.

The gene calls are TRBV7-2 and TRBJ1-4; 8 positions agree with TRBD1. The CDR3 length is 14 residues. From germline, CDR1 is SGHTA and CDR2 FQGNSA. The junction had 5 bases not matched to a gene; V was cut back by 4 bases and J by 7 bases. CDR3 loop: CASSYRDRTEKLFF. Here the CDR3 DNA reads TGTGCCAGCAGCTACCGGGACAGGACTGAAAAACTGTTTTTT.

This chain connects TRBV28 to TRBJ1-5; tentative D call: TRBD1 (6 bases). The germline V gene has CDR1 MDHEN and CDR2 SYDVKM. The CDR3 runs 15 residues. Trimming stripped 5 bases from V and 3 bases from J, with 14 bases between. The CDR3 region has the DNA TGTGCCAGCAGTCCGCCAGGACAGTCCAATCAGCCCCAGCATTTT. Protein: CASSPPGQSNQPQHF.

The genes are TRBV28 and TRBJ1-4; tentatively, D is TRBD1 (5 bases). Trimming left V 8 bases short and J 2 bases short, with 15 bases between. CDR1 is MDHEN and CDR2 is SYDVKM in the germline V gene. CDR3 length equals 15 residues. CDR3: CASDKSGATNEKLFF. The CDR3 coding sequence is TGTGCCAGCGATAAGTCCGGGGCGACTAATGAAAAACTGTTTTTT.

J is TRBJ2-7 and V is TRBV9; D unresolved. The CDR3 consists of 13 residues. V was shortened by 0 bases and J by 3 bases, with 7 bases between the two germline ends. In germline, CDR1 is SGDLS, CDR2 YYNGEE. CDR3 coding DNA: TGTGCCAGCAGCGTAGACGTCGGCTACGAGCAGTACTTC. Its protein is CASSVDVGYEQYF.

This clone was observed a handful of times. This chain uses TRBV29-1 with TRBJ1-1, with D unclear. The length of the CDR3 is 8 residues. Trimming cost V 3 bases and J 10 bases, with 3 bases left between them. Per the germline V gene, CDR1 is SQVTM and CDR2 is ANQGSEA. The CDR3 DNA follows: TGCAGCGTTGATGGAGCTTTCTTT. Translated, it gives CSVDGAFF.

The chain recombines TRBV19 with TRBJ1-1; D is undetermined. Germline CDR1 and CDR2: LNHDA and SQIVND (reference sequence). The CDR3 consists of 12 residues. Trimming removed 5 bases from V and 6 bases from J, with 10 bases in between. The CDR3 sequence: CASSSGRSEAFF. The CDR3 DNA sequence: TGTGCCAGTAGTTCCGGGAGGTCTGAAGCTTTCTTT. The full variable domain, with the rest looked up from reference TRBV19 and TRBJ1-1, is DGGITQSPKYLFRKEGQNVTLSCEQNLNHDAMYWYRQDPGQGLRLIYYSQIVNDFQKGDIAEGYSVSREKKESFPLTVTSAQKNPTAFYLCASSSGRSEAFFGQGTRLTVV.